The 27 T cell receptor beta chains presented below share a single source sample, sequenced in a study of cytomegalovirus exposure and HLA in healthy donors. The PCR contained 60 Vbeta and 13 Jbeta primers. The protocol was immunoSEQ multiplex PCR, while the TCRdb copy is restricted to in-frame clones and leaves out a portion. The sample has under 200,000 clones; 82% are singletons. Sample: PBMCs. These receptors were obtained from a girl aged 2-10 years in good health and CMV-seropositive.

This clone was seen more than once but under ten times. The CDR3 loop reads CAWSVGLAGDYGYTF. The CDR3, as DNA: TGTGCCTGGAGTGTCGGGTTAGCAGGGGACTATGGCTACACCTTC. The genes are TRBV30 and TRBJ1-2; D possibly corresponds to TRBD1 (6 bases). Trimming pared 0 bases from V and 3 bases from J, leaving 14 bases between. The CDR3 has 15 amino acids. CDR1 is GTSNPN and CDR2 is SVGIG in the germline V gene (reference sequence).

The chain is built from TRBV6-1 and TRBJ2-5; 12 bases are shared with TRBD1. The V and J ends lost 3 bases and 3 bases, in that order; junction bases with no gene match: 5. Per germline, CDR1 MNHNS and CDR2 SASEGT. There are 16 residues in the CDR3. In DNA form, the CDR3 reads TGTGCCAGCAGTGACTTGGGGACAGGGGGCGAAGAGACCCAGTACTTC. As protein: CASSDLGTGGEETQYF.

The V and J genes are TRBV4-2 and TRBJ2-3, with 7 bases aligning to TRBD2. V lost 4 bases to trimming and J lost 6 bases; unmatched junction nucleotides: 13. CDR3 size: 16 residues. Germline CDR1 reads LGHNA; CDR2 reads YNFKEQ. DNA of the CDR3: TGTGCCAGCAGCCTCCGAAGCGGGAAAAGTCTGGATACGCAGTATTTT. It yields the protein CASSLRSGKSLDTQYF.

This sequence joins TRBV30 and TRBJ2-7; 9 positions agree with TRBD2. V shed 2 bases and J 6 bases; nucleotides not matched to a gene: 8. Germline CDR1 is GTSNPN and CDR2 is SVGIG (reference sequence). This CDR3 comprises 14 residues. CDR3 protein: CAWSRSGRIAEQYF. The CDR3 DNA sequence: TGTGCCTGGAGTCGTAGCGGGAGAATAGCCGAGCAGTACTTC.

The J gene is TRBJ2-1, the V gene TRBV10-3; the match to TRBD1 covers 9 bases. The length of the CDR3 is 15 residues. The V and J ends lost 6 bases and 0 bases, in that order; junction bases with no gene match: 3. Germline CDR1 and CDR2: ENHRY and SYGVKD. Written as DNA, the CDR3 is TGTGCCATCAGCGGGACAGGGCGCTCCTACAATGAGCAGTTCTTC. Translated: CAISGTGRSYNEQFF.

The chain carries TRBV19 and TRBJ1-5, with TRBD1 identical over 7 bases. This CDR3 region has 14 residues. Germline V gene lookup returns CDR1 LNHDA and CDR2 SQIVND (reference sequence). V lost 7 bases and J lost 8; bases outside the gene matches: 11. The CDR3 loop is CASTPRQGSEPQHF. The DNA for the CDR3 is TGTGCCAGTACCCCCAGACAGGGTAGTGAGCCCCAGCATTTT.

This chain joins TRBV7-9 and TRBJ2-7, with D unresolved. Germline lookup yields CDR1 SEHNR and CDR2 FQNEAQ (reference sequence). This CDR3 comprises 14 residues. Trimming left V 4 bases short and J 2 bases short, with 12 bases between. The chain's CDR3 is CASSSAGPTYEQYF. CDR3 DNA: TGTGCCAGCAGCTCAGCCGGTCCTACCTACGAGCAGTACTTC.

The chain links TRBV6-4 to TRBJ1-2; D may be TRBD1 (6 bases). CDR1 is MRHNA, CDR2 SNTAGT, per germline. The CDR3 loop spans 13 amino acids. V was trimmed by 1 base and J by 7 bases, leaving 10 bases between them. The CDR3 sequence: CASSDYTGSGYTF. The DNA of the CDR3 is TGTGCCAGCAGTGACTATACAGGGTCTGGCTACACCTTC.

J is TRBJ1-2 and V is TRBV6-6; the match to TRBD1 covers 11 bases. Germline V gene data show CDR1 as MNHNY and CDR2 as SVGAGI (reference sequence). The CDR3 is 14 amino acids. Trimming at V came to 6 bases and at J to 6 bases, leaving 6 bases not matched to a gene. As DNA, the CDR3 is TGTGCCAGCAGCAGGACAGGGGGCGTGAATGGCTACACCTTC. Its translation: CASSRTGGVNGYTF.

This chain links TRBV29-1 with TRBJ2-3; D remains ambiguous. The CDR3 runs to 14 residues. Trimming took 1 base from V and 2 from J, leaving 10 bases between them. The V gene's germline CDR1 is SQVTM and CDR2 ANQGSEA. CDR3 sequence: CSVEGLTITDTQYF. The CDR3 DNA reads TGCAGCGTTGAAGGACTTACGATCACAGATACGCAGTATTTT.

The chain combines TRBV29-1 with TRBJ1-2, with D perhaps TRBD1 (5 bases). V lost 4 bases, J lost 3 bases, and 9 bases lay in between. The CDR3 is 12 amino acids. The germline gives CDR1 SQVTM, CDR2 ANQGSEA. CDR3 sequence: CSVVGQDYGYTF. CDR3 sequence (DNA): TGCAGCGTTGTGGGGCAAGACTATGGCTACACCTTC.

In its sample, this clone was seen once. This chain links TRBV5-1 with TRBJ2-5; possible D gene TRBD2, 5 bases. The CDR3 runs 14 residues. The germline CDR1 and CDR2 sequences are SGHRS and YFSETQ. V was pared by 4 bases and J by 7 bases, with 17 bases between. Here the CDR3 reads CASSHLAQWGTQYF. In DNA form, the CDR3 reads TGCGCCAGCAGCCATCTAGCACAATGGGGGACCCAGTACTTC.

The chain uses TRBV30 and TRBJ1-4, with D possibly TRBD1 on 5 matching bases. This CDR3 comprises 14 residues. The V end lost 0 bases, the J end lost 13 bases, and 18 bases lay between the germline ends. Germline V gene data show CDR1 as GTSNPN and CDR2 as SVGIG (reference sequence). The CDR3 spells CAWSVRAAQGVLFF. The CDR3 DNA is TGTGCCTGGAGTGTAAGGGCGGCGCAGGGCGTACTGTTTTTT.

This chain uses TRBV27 with TRBJ2-1, with 10 nucleotides matching TRBD2. J lost 7 bases, V lost 4 bases, and 4 bases had no gene match. This CDR3 contains 14 residues. Germline assignment: CDR1 MNHEY and CDR2 SMNVEV (reference sequence). The CDR3 bases are TGTGCCAGCAGTTCTAGCGGGAGAGGGAATGAGCAGTTCTTC. This codes for CASSSSGRGNEQFF.

V gene TRBV19 combines with J gene TRBJ2-4; 11 nucleotides align to TRBD2. CDR3 length equals 16 residues. The trim removed 3 bases at V and 6 bases at J, leaving 7 bases unmatched. The V gene's germline CDR1 is LNHDA and CDR2 SQIVND (reference sequence). The CDR3 loop reads CASSISGRGEVNIQYF. CDR3 nucleotide sequence: TGTGCCAGTAGTATTAGCGGGAGGGGGGAAGTAAACATTCAGTACTTC.

The rearrangement joins TRBV28 to TRBJ1-3; D gene ambiguous. The germline V gene has CDR1 MDHEN and CDR2 SYDVKM. The CDR3 consists of 15 residues. V was pared by 6 bases and J by 0 bases, with 12 bases between. CDR3 sequence (DNA): TGTGCCAGCAGGGAGGGTCCGAGCTCTGGAAACACCATATATTTT. Amino acids: CASREGPSSGNTIYF.

This clone has more than one count but fewer than ten. The chain has TRBV4-1 and TRBJ2-1; 11 nucleotides line up with TRBD2. After removal of 2 bases from V and 0 bases from J, the junction contained 9 bases not matched to a gene. CDR1 and CDR2 (germline): MGHRA, YSYEKL. The CDR3 has 19 amino acids. CDR3 bases: TGCGCCAGCAGCCAATCTACTAGCGGGAGAAGAAGCTCCTACAATGAGCAGTTCTTC. Its translation is CASSQSTSGRRSSYNEQFF.

The chain couples TRBV27 to TRBJ2-7; perhaps TRBD2 as D (7 bases). This CDR3 spans 13 amino acids. Germline-derived CDR1 and CDR2 are MNHEY and SMNVEV (reference sequence). V lost 3 bases and J lost 4, with 10 bases in between. The CDR3 is CASSLKGGYEQYF. The CDR3, as DNA: TGTGCCAGCAGTTTGAAGGGGGGGTACGAGCAGTACTTC.

This sequence joins TRBV4-1 and TRBJ1-2, with D perhaps matching TRBD1 (5 bases). The CDR3 is 17 amino acids. Germline V lookup: CDR1 MGHRA, CDR2 YSYEKL. The V end was cut by 5 bases, the J end by 2 bases, with 21 bases between. The CDR3 DNA sequence: TGCGCCAGCAGCACTGACCCAAGGGGCAGGAGAAACTATGGCTACACCTTC. It specifies CASSTDPRGRRNYGYTF.

In its sample, this clone was seen a few times. This chain joins TRBV7-6 and TRBJ1-1, with 7 nucleotides matching TRBD1. V lost 1 base and J lost 6; bases outside the gene matches: 11. CDR1 and CDR2 from the germline V gene are SGHVS and FNYEAQ. The CDR3 runs to 16 residues. The CDR3 sequence is CASSLEGAGGSSEAFF. The CDR3 nucleotides read TGTGCCAGCAGCTTAGAGGGGGCAGGGGGATCCTCTGAAGCTTTCTTT.

This chain connects TRBV6-5 to TRBJ2-2, with 9 bases lining up with TRBD2. After removal of 4 bases from V and 7 bases from J, the junction contained 7 bases not matched to a gene. Germline-derived CDR1 and CDR2 are MNHEY and SVGAGI. CDR3 size: 15 residues. CDR3 nucleotide sequence: TGTGCCAGCAGTTTTAGCGGGAGAATAGTCGGGGAGCTGTTTTTT. This codes for CASSFSGRIVGELFF.

This chain uses TRBV4-1 with TRBJ2-2, with 10 bases that match TRBD2. The CDR3 loop spans 16 amino acids. From germline, CDR1 is MGHRA and CDR2 YSYEKL. Trimming removed 1 base from V and 7 bases from J; junction bases left unmatched: 6. DNA of the CDR3: TGCGCCAGCAGCCAAGGTCTAGCGGGAGCGGGCGGGGAGCTGTTTTTT. Protein sequence: CASSQGLAGAGGELFF.

The chain's CDR3 is CASSRDRERNYEQYF. The DNA for the CDR3 is TGTGCCAGCAGCCGCGACAGGGAGCGGAACTACGAGCAGTACTTC. The chain couples TRBV6-6 to TRBJ2-7, with 7 nucleotides matching TRBD1. The CDR3 runs 15 residues. CDR1 MNHNY and CDR2 SVGAGI come from the germline V gene (reference sequence). V lost 6 bases to trimming and J lost 3 bases; unmatched junction nucleotides: 11.

The J gene is TRBJ2-7, the V gene TRBV10-3; 10 bases are a match to TRBD2. J gave up 0 bases and V 2 bases, and 1 base lay outside the gene matches. The V gene's germline CDR1 is ENHRY and CDR2 SYGVKD. The CDR3 consists of 15 residues. CDR3 bases: TGTGCCATCAGTGAGGGACTAGCGGTCTCCTACGAGCAGTACTTC. It specifies CAISEGLAVSYEQYF.

The V gene is TRBV28, the J gene TRBJ2-5; TRBD2 agrees at 8 bases. This CDR3 spans 15 amino acids. Germline V gene sequence: CDR1 MDHEN, CDR2 SYDVKM. V lost 5 bases and J lost 7; bases outside the gene matches: 12. CDR3 DNA sequence: TGTGCCAGCAGTCCCGGACGGGGGGGGTGGGCGACCCAGTACTTC. Its translation is CASSPGRGGWATQYF.

The chain joins TRBV6-6 to TRBJ2-3, with D possibly being TRBD2 (7 bases). The CDR3 runs 16 residues. CDR1 is MNHNY, CDR2 SVGAGI, per germline (reference sequence). The V end was cut by 5 bases, the J end by 2 bases, with 17 bases between. In DNA form, the CDR3 reads TGTGCCAGCAGTAGATTCAGGGGAGGGAACACAGATACGCAGTATTTT. As protein: CASSRFRGGNTDTQYF.

The chain employs TRBV7-3 and TRBJ2-3; 11 positions agree with TRBD2. Germline V gene lookup returns CDR1 SGHTA and CDR2 FQGTGA. V dropped 1 base and J dropped 3; count of bases not matched to a gene: 0. This CDR3 has 15 amino acids. The CDR3 sequence is CASSLIAGGTDTQYF. Here the CDR3 DNA reads TGTGCCAGCAGCTTAATAGCGGGAGGGACAGATACGCAGTATTTT.